The 29 T cell receptor beta chains listed next were all sequenced from one sample in a study of cytomegalovirus exposure and HLA in healthy donors. Primers: 60 Vbeta forward and 13 Jbeta reverse. Sequencing used immunoSEQ multiplex PCR; TCRdb keeps in-frame clones, though not all of them. The sample has about 170,000 clones; less than 75% are singletons. Material for sequencing was PBMCs. These TCRs come from a girl aged 5-17 years in good health and CMV-seronegative.

This clone came up once. The V gene is TRBV15, the J gene TRBJ1-5; possibly TRBD1 for D (6 bases). The CDR3 extends over 15 amino acids. V dropped 3 bases and J dropped 2 bases, with 11 bases sitting between them. Germline CDR1 is LNHNV and CDR2 is YYDKDF (reference sequence). This chain's CDR3 is CATSRTGSGNQPQHF. CDR3 in DNA: TGTGCCACCAGCAGGACAGGCTCGGGCAATCAGCCCCAGCATTTT.

The chain carries TRBV7-9 and TRBJ2-5; 10 bases map to TRBD1. The CDR3 runs 15 residues. J was trimmed by 5 bases and V by 7 bases; bases with no gene match: 10. From germline, CDR1 is SEHNR and CDR2 FQNEAQ (reference sequence). The CDR3 DNA sequence: TGTGCCAGCACACGGACGACAGGGGGCGGGGAGACCCAGTACTTC. It specifies CASTRTTGGGETQYF. Looking up the rest from reference TRBV7-9 and TRBJ2-5 gives the full variable domain: DTGVSQNPRHKITKRGQNVTFRCDPISEHNRLYWYRQTLGQGPEFLTYFQNEAQLEKSRLLSDRFSAERPKGSFSTLEIQRTEQGDSAMYLCASTRTTGGGETQYFGPGTRLLVL.

The gene calls are TRBV5-1 and TRBJ2-1; maybe TRBD2 (7 bases). CDR1 and CDR2 (germline): SGHRS, YFSETQ. The CDR3 consists of 16 residues. V dropped 4 bases and J dropped 5 bases, with 19 bases sitting between them. The CDR3 protein is CASSVLGGPIDNEQFF. The CDR3, as DNA: TGCGCCAGCAGCGTACTGGGGGGGCCGATCGACAATGAGCAGTTCTTC.

This chain joins TRBV5-1 and TRBJ2-5, with 11 bases lining up with TRBD2. The ends lost 0 bases at V and 7 bases at J; junction bases unmatched: 8. The CDR3 has 16 amino acids. CDR1 and CDR2 (germline): SGHRS, YFSETQ. CDR3 bases: TGCGCCAGCAGCTTGGTGGTAGCGGGGGGGCCACGGACCCAGTACTTC. Translating gives CASSLVVAGGPRTQYF.

The rearrangement joins TRBV5-1 to TRBJ2-1, with 8 positions matching TRBD2. Germline CDR1 is SGHRS and CDR2 is YFSETQ. The CDR3 runs 14 residues. Germline trimming cut 2 bases from V and 4 bases from J; bases unmatched to any gene: 2. CDR3 nucleotide sequence: TGCGCCAGCAGCTTCACGGGGGGGTACAATGAGCAGTTCTTC. It is translated as CASSFTGGYNEQFF. The entire variable domain, with the rest obtained from reference TRBV5-1 and TRBJ2-1, is as follows: KAGVTQTPRYLIKTRGQQVTLSCSPISGHRSVSWYQQTPGQGLQFLFEYFSETQRNKGNFPGRFSGRQFSNSRSEMNVSTLELGDSALYLCASSFTGGYNEQFFGPGTRLTVL.

The chain links TRBV6-5 to TRBJ1-5, with 7 positions matching TRBD1. Trimming took 5 bases from V and 3 from J; bases not matched to a gene: 1. The CDR3 is 13 residues long. The V gene's germline CDR1 is MNHEY and CDR2 SVGAGI. CDR3 in DNA: TGTGCCAGCAGTGACAGGGACAATCAGCCCCAGCATTTT. Translating gives CASSDRDNQPQHF.

In its sample, this clone was seen once. The V call is TRBV19, the J call TRBJ2-7; the D is unclear. Trimming stripped 9 bases from V and 2 bases from J, with 35 bases between. The CDR3 consists of 20 residues. From germline, CDR1 is LNHDA and CDR2 SQIVND (reference sequence). The CDR3 loop reads CAREQPATPHPSHRAYEQYF. CDR3 in DNA: TGTGCCAGAGAACAGCCCGCCACCCCCCACCCAAGTCATCGAGCCTACGAGCAGTACTTC.

J is TRBJ1-2 and V is TRBV27; TRBD1 matches at 8 bases. This CDR3 region has 15 residues. J lost 3 bases, V lost 1 base, and 4 bases had no gene match. In germline, CDR1 is MNHEY, CDR2 SMNVEV (reference sequence). CDR3 residues: CASSLYTGGYYGYTF. For the CDR3, the DNA is TGTGCCAGCAGTTTATACACAGGGGGGTACTATGGCTACACCTTC.

The chain joins TRBV15 to TRBJ2-1; D call uncertain. The CDR3 spans 14 residues. Trimming stripped 1 base from V and 4 bases from J, with 8 bases between. The V gene's germline CDR1 is LNHNV and CDR2 YYDKDF (reference sequence). The CDR3 is CATSRVTRYNEQFF. The CDR3, as DNA: TGTGCCACCAGCAGAGTCACCCGGTACAATGAGCAGTTCTTC.

The gene calls are TRBV4-2 and TRBJ1-5; D may be TRBD1 (5 bases). The germline V and J ends were trimmed by 2 bases and 2 bases, with 16 bases remaining between them. The CDR3 runs to 17 residues. CDR1 and CDR2 from the germline V gene are LGHNA and YNFKEQ. The CDR3 region has the DNA TGTGCCAGCAGCCAAACGGACGGGGGGTTTGGCAATCAGCCCCAGCATTTT. It translates to CASSQTDGGFGNQPQHF.

This clone came up a few times. This rearrangement joins TRBV7-8 to TRBJ2-5; 7 nucleotides agree with TRBD1. With V trimmed by 3 bases and J by 3 bases, 16 bases remained unmatched. The length of the CDR3 is 18 residues. Germline loops: CDR1 SGHVS, CDR2 FQNEAQ. CDR3 DNA: TGTGCCAGCAGCTTTATCGCCAGACAGGGAGCTTTTGAAGAGACCCAGTACTTC. Translated, it gives CASSFIARQGAFEETQYF.

Only one count was recorded for this clone. This chain connects TRBV27 to TRBJ2-7; 10 nucleotides agree with TRBD1. Trimming removed 5 bases from V and 6 bases from J; junction bases left unmatched: 7. Germline V gene lookup returns CDR1 MNHEY and CDR2 SMNVEV (reference sequence). The CDR3 loop spans 14 amino acids. The CDR3 protein is CASSRTGGLGEQYF. CDR3 sequence (DNA): TGTGCCAGCAGTCGGACAGGGGGTTTGGGCGAGCAGTACTTC.

The chain links TRBV18 to TRBJ2-2, with 9 bases fitting TRBD2. V lost 0 bases, J lost 6 bases, and 5 bases stayed unmatched. This CDR3 spans 16 amino acids. Germline CDR1 reads KGHSH; CDR2 reads LQKENI. DNA of the CDR3: TGTGCCAGCTCACCACCTGGCGGGGGGGCCGCCGGGGAGCTGTTTTTT. Protein: CASSPPGGGAAGELFF.

In the case of this clone: The same CDR3 is also encoded by other DNA sequences in this sample. Written as DNA, the CDR3 is TGTGCCAGCAGTCCCGGACAGGGAGCCGGCGGCTACACCTTC. This codes for CASSPGQGAGGYTF. The chain uses TRBV28 and TRBJ1-2, with 8 bases identical to TRBD1. The CDR3 runs 14 residues. V trimming: 5 bases; J trimming: 8 bases; junction bases outside the gene matches: 10. In germline, CDR1 is MDHEN, CDR2 SYDVKM.

V usage is TRBV7-9 and J usage is TRBJ1-1, with D possibly matching TRBD1 (5 bases). Germline loops: CDR1 SEHNR, CDR2 FQNEAQ (reference sequence). This CDR3 is 15 amino acids long. V was pared by 8 bases and J by 1 base, with 17 bases between. The CDR3 here is CASLWSGIGNTEAFF. The CDR3 DNA sequence: TGTGCCAGCCTTTGGTCAGGGATCGGGAACACTGAAGCTTTCTTT.

The chain combines TRBV5-1 with TRBJ1-2; D is perhaps TRBD1 (5 bases). The V gene's germline CDR1 is SGHRS and CDR2 YFSETQ. V was clipped by 4 bases and J by 3 bases, with 13 bases between them. The CDR3 is 14 residues long. CDR3 bases: TGCGCCAGCAGCCTCACCGACAGCTACTATGGCTACACCTTC. This sequence encodes CASSLTDSYYGYTF.

This clone was detected a few times. The J gene is TRBJ2-3, the V gene TRBV10-2; TRBD1 might be the D (5 bases). The germline V gene encodes CDR1 WSHSY and CDR2 SAAADI. This CDR3 spans 17 amino acids. Trimming stripped 0 bases from V and 6 bases from J, with 19 bases between. CDR3 nucleotide sequence: TGCGCCAGCAGTGAGTCCCCTTCCCCCCAGGGTGTCGATACGCAGTATTTT. Encoded protein: CASSESPSPQGVDTQYF.

The chain carries TRBV10-3 and TRBJ1-3; TRBD1 matches 12 bases. This CDR3 comprises 16 residues. CDR1 is ENHRY and CDR2 is SYGVKD in the germline V gene. After removal of 6 bases from V and 4 bases from J, the junction contained 7 bases not matched to a gene. The CDR3: CAISPGTGGRGNTIYF. CDR3 in DNA: TGTGCCATCAGCCCCGGGACAGGGGGCAGAGGAAACACCATATATTTT.

In its sample, this clone was seen once. V is TRBV14 and J is TRBJ2-1; 8 positions match TRBD1. This CDR3 contains 15 residues. V trimming: 4 bases; J trimming: 6 bases; junction bases outside the gene matches: 8. Germline V CDR1 and CDR2: SGHDN, FVKESK. The CDR3 bases are TGTGCCAGCAGCCTCGGGACAGGTACTCTCAATGAGCAGTTCTTC. Protein sequence: CASSLGTGTLNEQFF. The variable domain in full, completed from reference TRBV14 and TRBJ2-1, reads EAGVTQFPSHSVIEKGQTVTLRCDPISGHDNLYWYRRVMGKEIKFLLHFVKESKQDESGMPNNRFLAERTGGTYSTLKVQPAELEDSGVYFCASSLGTGTLNEQFFGPGTRLTVL.

V and J are TRBV5-8 and TRBJ2-3, with a possible D match to TRBD2 (6 bases). V dropped 0 bases and J dropped 6 bases, with 11 bases sitting between them. This CDR3 comprises 14 residues. Germline CDR1 SGHTS, CDR2 YDEGEE. The DNA for the CDR3 is TGTGCCAGCAGCTTGGCCGGGGGATTGGATACGCAGTATTTT. It translates to CASSLAGGLDTQYF. Supplemented by reference TRBV5-8 and TRBJ2-3, the full variable domain reads EAGVTQSPTHLIKTRGQQATLRCSPISGHTSVYWYQQALGLGLQFLLWYDEGEERNRGNFPPRFSGRQFPNYSSELNVNALELEDSALYLCASSLAGGLDTQYFGPGTRLTVL.

The gene calls are TRBV6-1 and TRBJ2-6; D gene uncertain. The CDR3 spans 15 residues. V was pared by 5 bases and J by 0 bases, with 8 bases between. The germline V gene encodes CDR1 MNHNS and CDR2 SASEGT. CDR3 region: CASSKGGSGANVLTF. CDR3 nucleotides: TGTGCCAGCAGTAAAGGCGGCTCTGGGGCCAACGTCCTGACTTTC.

J is TRBJ2-1 and V is TRBV10-1; 9 bases line up with TRBD1. CDR3 length: 14 residues. CDR1 WNHNN and CDR2 SYGVQD come from the germline V gene (reference sequence). The ends lost 4 bases at V and 7 bases at J; junction bases unmatched: 5. This chain's CDR3 is CASSGTGEINEQFF. Here the CDR3 DNA reads TGCGCCAGCAGTGGGACAGGGGAAATTAATGAGCAGTTCTTC.

The chain is built from TRBV18 and TRBJ1-2, with a tentative D call TRBD1 (5 bases). The CDR3 is made up of 15 amino acids. Trimming cost V 3 bases and J 4 bases, with 15 bases left between them. The germline gives CDR1 KGHSH, CDR2 LQKENI. CDR3 DNA sequence: TGTGCCAGCTCACCTCGGGGGGGAGAAGGCTATGGCTACACCTTC. Its protein product is CASSPRGGEGYGYTF.

Only a few counts were recorded for this clone. The chain uses TRBV7-9 and TRBJ1-2; no definite D call. V lost 1 base and J 0 bases, leaving 9 bases between the germline ends. Germline V lookup: CDR1 SEHNR, CDR2 FQNEAQ (reference sequence). This CDR3 spans 15 amino acids. CDR3 DNA sequence: TGTGCCAGCAGCTTAGTCTCCCTAGCTAACTATGGCTACACCTTC. Protein: CASSLVSLANYGYTF.

A few counts support this clone. CDR3 sequence (DNA): TGTGCCAGCTCACCAAAACAGGGGGTAGGCATCGAGCAGTACTTC. This encodes CASSPKQGVGIEQYF. The chain has TRBV18 and TRBJ2-7, with 8 bases lining up with TRBD1. The CDR3 runs to 15 residues. V trimming: 2 bases; J trimming: 6 bases; junction bases outside the gene matches: 9. Germline V gene data show CDR1 as KGHSH and CDR2 as LQKENI. The whole variable domain, remainder taken from reference TRBV18 and TRBJ2-7, is NAGVMQNPRHLVRRRGQEARLRCSPMKGHSHVYWYRQLPEEGLKFMVYLQKENIIDESGMPKERFSAEFPKEGPSILRIQQVVRGDSAAYFCASSPKQGVGIEQYFGPGTRLTVT.

This sequence joins TRBV7-3 and TRBJ1-1, with D unresolved. Trimming pared 2 bases from V and 1 base from J, leaving 8 bases between. The CDR3 runs 14 residues. Germline V gene sequence: CDR1 SGHTA, CDR2 FQGTGA. The DNA for the CDR3 is TGTGCCAGCAGCTTAGGGCCCTCGAACACTGAAGCTTTCTTT. This encodes CASSLGPSNTEAFF.

The chain couples TRBV25-1 to TRBJ1-2, with D possibly being TRBD1 (5 bases). The CDR3 loop spans 15 amino acids. CDR1 and CDR2 from the germline V gene are MGHDK and SYGVNS. Trimming cost V 1 base and J 7 bases, with 16 bases left between them. In DNA form, the CDR3 reads TGTGCCAGCAGTGAATTCCGAGGTCCGGGGGGTGGCTACACCTTC. It codes for CASSEFRGPGGGYTF.

The chain has TRBV7-9 and TRBJ2-3; a weak D match, TRBD1 (5 bases). Germline CDR1 and CDR2: SEHNR and FQNEAQ (reference sequence). The CDR3 extends over 16 amino acids. Trimming removed 5 bases at V and 0 bases at J, with 15 bases between. CDR3 residues: CASSTLKGASTDTQYF. The CDR3 DNA follows: TGTGCCAGCAGCACACTCAAAGGGGCTAGCACAGATACGCAGTATTTT.

The rearrangement joins TRBV7-9 to TRBJ1-1, with 10 positions matching TRBD1. Trimming took 11 bases from V and 3 from J; bases not matched to a gene: 12. This CDR3 is 15 amino acids long. Germline V CDR1 and CDR2: SEHNR, FQNEAQ (reference sequence). The CDR3 spells CAARGDRGVHTEAFF. The CDR3 nucleotides read TGTGCCGCAAGGGGGGACAGGGGAGTTCACACTGAAGCTTTCTTT.